This T cell receptor beta chain was retrieved from a study of OX40 agonist ivuxolimab in advanced cancers. About the research overall: With a range of roughly 23 to 90, age averaged approximately 64 years, and 65% to 85% were male.

In germline, CDR1 is MNHEY, CDR2 SMNVEV (reference sequence). The CDR3 has 14 amino acids. Trimming removed 3 bases at V and 6 bases at J, with 14 bases between. The method was immunoSEQ multiplex PCR; TCRdb's version includes in-frame clones alone and lacks a portion of them. The table records tens of thousands of clones, about 86% of them present only once. This chain links TRBV27 with TRBJ1-1, with D maybe TRBD1 (5 bases). This clonotype was sampled from an adult with an advanced solid tumor such as melanoma, head and neck, liver or kidney cancer. Sequencing used CD4+ or CD8+ T cells sorted from blood, obtained in a trial of the OX40 agonist ivuxolimab. In DNA form, the CDR3 reads TGTGCCAGCAGTTTCCGGGAGGGGAGCGCTGAAGCTTTCTTT. Residues: CASSFREGSAEAFF.